The clone carrying this T cell receptor (beta chain) was counted a single time. Its antigen is unknown. Germline V gene sequence: CDR1 LNHDA, CDR2 SQIVND (reference sequence). J gave up 5 bases and V 3 bases, and 3 bases lay outside the gene matches. The CDR3 runs to 14 residues. This sample is drawn from a study of T cell responses to AZD1222 COVID-19 vaccine. Study-wide findings and caveats: White British ancestry dominated among donors, who included more females, and clonal diversity was possibly underestimated. Epitopes outside B.1.351 and B.1.1.7 mutated regions reportedly drew nearly half of spike TCRs.

Using immunoSEQ multiplex PCR, the repertoire was profiled, and TCRdb retains in-frame clones only, with some absent. The sample includes about 97,000 clones, more than 70% seen only once; the top ten take roughly 2.8%. Sequenced material: peripheral blood, taken on day 0 of AZD1222 vaccination. The origin of this receptor is an adult in good health. This chain connects TRBV19 to TRBJ1-2; 10 bases fit TRBD1. The CDR3 nucleotides read TGTGCCAGTAGTATCGGACAGGGGGGATATGGCTACACCTTC. Translation gives CASSIGQGGYGYTF. The full variable domain, in which reference TRBV19 and TRBJ1-2 provide the parts outside the CDR3, is DGGITQSPKYLFRKEGQNVTLSCEQNLNHDAMYWYRQDPGQGLRLIYYSQIVNDFQKGDIAEGYSVSREKKESFPLTVTSAQKNPTAFYLCASSIGQGGYGYTFGSGTRLTVV.